This T cell receptor (beta chain) comes out of a study of long-term antiretroviral therapy in people with HIV. General study points: ART adherence, viral resistance and therapy changes were undocumented.

A note on this clone: What it recognizes is unknown.

The CDR3 loop spans 14 amino acids. V lost 5 bases, J lost 5 bases, and 14 bases lay in between. Per germline, CDR1 SGHRS and CDR2 YFSETQ. At the survey level, the v3.0 immunoSEQ assay was run. TCRdb keeps only in-frame clones here, not all; method: immunoSEQ multiplex PCR. The table records tens of thousands of clones, roughly 88% of them present only once. This clonotype was sampled from a woman aged 40 to 50 with HIV. The chain links TRBV5-1 to TRBJ1-5; D unresolved. The sequencing used unsorted PBMCs, collected 1.2 years after starting antiretroviral therapy. CDR3 loop: CASRQDGVDQPQHF. The CDR3, as DNA: TGCGCCAGCAGACAAGACGGAGTCGATCAGCCCCAGCATTTT.